The entry below describes one T cell receptor (beta chain). The sample is drawn from a study of blood T cell repertoires in COVID-19. About the study: Collection of acute and convalescent COVID-19 samples took place in the United States, Italy and Spain. PBMCs, B-cell-depleted T cells, or T cells provided the cDNA or gDNA that made up the material.

Authors' methods: Estimation of nucleated cell counts relied on the amplification of reference gene primers. TCRdb's table, derived via immunoSEQ multiplex PCR, lists solely in-frame clones and lacks some. That table supplies the V and J calls and clone size; D and trimming were determined from the DNA. The repertoire holds 300,000 to 400,000 clones, with approximately 87% as singletons. The germline V gene encodes CDR1 MDHEN and CDR2 SYDVKM. The CDR3 has 15 amino acids. The J segment lost 2 bases and the V segment lost 2 bases, leaving 6 bases of the junction unmatched. Those enrolled in Seattle joined during active infection and were followed longitudinally afterward.

Sequenced sample: peripheral blood. The clonotype originates from a woman aged 60 to 75 with COVID-19, enrolled during active disease. The gene calls are TRBV28 and TRBJ2-7; TRBD1 matches 7 bases. The CDR3 DNA reads TGTGCCAGCAGTTTAGAGACAGGGCCTGCCTACGAGCAGTACTTC. It is translated as CASSLETGPAYEQYF.